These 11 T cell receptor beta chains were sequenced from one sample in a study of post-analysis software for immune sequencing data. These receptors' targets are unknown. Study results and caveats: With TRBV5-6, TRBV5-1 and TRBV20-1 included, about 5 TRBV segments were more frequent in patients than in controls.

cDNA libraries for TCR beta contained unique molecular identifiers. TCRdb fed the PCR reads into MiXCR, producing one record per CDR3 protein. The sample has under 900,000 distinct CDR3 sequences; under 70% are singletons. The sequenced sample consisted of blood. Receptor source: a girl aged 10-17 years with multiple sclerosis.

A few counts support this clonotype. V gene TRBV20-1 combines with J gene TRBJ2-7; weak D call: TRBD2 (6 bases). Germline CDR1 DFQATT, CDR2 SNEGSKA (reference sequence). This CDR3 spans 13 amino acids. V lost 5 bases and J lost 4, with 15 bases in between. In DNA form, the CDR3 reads TGCAGTGCTGCCGGGACTGAGGATTACGAGCAGTACTTC. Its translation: CSAAGTEDYEQYF.

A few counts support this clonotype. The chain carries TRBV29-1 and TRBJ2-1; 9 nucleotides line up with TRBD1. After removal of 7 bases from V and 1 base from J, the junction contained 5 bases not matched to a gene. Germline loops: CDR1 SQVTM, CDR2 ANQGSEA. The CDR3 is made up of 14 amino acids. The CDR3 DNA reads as TGCAGCGCTGCACAGGGGGCTTCCTACAATGAGCAGTTCTTC. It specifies CSAAQGASYNEQFF.

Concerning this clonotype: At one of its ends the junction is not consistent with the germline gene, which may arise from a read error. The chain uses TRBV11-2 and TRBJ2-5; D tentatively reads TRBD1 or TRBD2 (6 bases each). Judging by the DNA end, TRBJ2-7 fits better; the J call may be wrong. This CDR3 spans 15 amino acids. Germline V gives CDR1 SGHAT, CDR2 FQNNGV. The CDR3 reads CVSKRGVGARYEQYF. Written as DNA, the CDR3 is TGTGTCAGCAAAAGGGGGGTGGGGGCTAGGTACGAGCAGTACTTC.

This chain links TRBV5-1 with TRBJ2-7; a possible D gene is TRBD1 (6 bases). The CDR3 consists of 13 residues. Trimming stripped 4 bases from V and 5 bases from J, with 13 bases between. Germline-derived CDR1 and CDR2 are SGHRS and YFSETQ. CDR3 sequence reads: CASSRGRGDEQYF. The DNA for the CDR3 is TGCGCCAGCAGCAGGGGCAGGGGCGACGAGCAGTACTTC.

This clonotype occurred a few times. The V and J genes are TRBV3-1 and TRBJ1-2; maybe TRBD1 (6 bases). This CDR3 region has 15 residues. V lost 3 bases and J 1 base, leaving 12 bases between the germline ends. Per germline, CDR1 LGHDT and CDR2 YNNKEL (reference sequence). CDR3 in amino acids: CASSHHRELNYGYTF. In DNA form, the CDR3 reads TGTGCCAGCAGCCACCACAGGGAACTTAACTATGGCTACACCTTC.

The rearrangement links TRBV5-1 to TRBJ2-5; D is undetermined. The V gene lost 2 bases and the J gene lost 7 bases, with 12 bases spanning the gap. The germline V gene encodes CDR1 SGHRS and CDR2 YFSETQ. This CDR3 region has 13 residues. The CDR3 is CASSLLETGTQYF. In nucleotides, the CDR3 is TGCGCCAGCAGCTTACTCGAGACCGGGACCCAGTACTTC.

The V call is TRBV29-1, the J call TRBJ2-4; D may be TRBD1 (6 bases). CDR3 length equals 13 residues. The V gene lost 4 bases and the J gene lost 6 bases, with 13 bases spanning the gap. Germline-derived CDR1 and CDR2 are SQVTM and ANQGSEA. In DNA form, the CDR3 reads TGCAGCGTTGGGTCAGGGGTGGGAAACATTCAGTACTTC. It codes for CSVGSGVGNIQYF.

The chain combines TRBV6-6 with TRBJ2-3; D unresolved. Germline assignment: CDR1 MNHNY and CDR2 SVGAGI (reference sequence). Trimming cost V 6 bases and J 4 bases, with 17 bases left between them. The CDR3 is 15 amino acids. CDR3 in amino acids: CASRQLITSADTQYF. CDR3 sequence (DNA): TGTGCCAGCAGGCAATTAATAACCTCGGCAGATACGCAGTATTTT.

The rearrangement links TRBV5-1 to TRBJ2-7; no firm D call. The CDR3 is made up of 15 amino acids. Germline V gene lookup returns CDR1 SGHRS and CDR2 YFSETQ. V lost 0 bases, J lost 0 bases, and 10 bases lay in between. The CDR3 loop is CASSLGHPTSYEQYF. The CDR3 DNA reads TGCGCCAGCAGCTTGGGTCATCCAACCTCCTACGAGCAGTACTTC.

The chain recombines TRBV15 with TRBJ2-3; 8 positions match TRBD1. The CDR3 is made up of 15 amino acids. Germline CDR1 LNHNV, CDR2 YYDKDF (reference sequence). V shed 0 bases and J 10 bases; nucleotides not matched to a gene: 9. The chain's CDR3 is CATSRENRGANAQYF. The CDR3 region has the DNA TGTGCCACCAGCAGAGAAAACAGGGGGGCGAACGCGCAGTATTTT.

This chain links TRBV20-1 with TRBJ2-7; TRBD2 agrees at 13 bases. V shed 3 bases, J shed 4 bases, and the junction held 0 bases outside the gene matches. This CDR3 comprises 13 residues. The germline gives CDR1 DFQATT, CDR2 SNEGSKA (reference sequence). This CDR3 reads CSARTSGRYEQYF. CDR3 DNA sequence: TGCAGTGCTAGGACTAGCGGGAGGTACGAGCAGTACTTC.